This is a list of T cell receptor beta chains from one sample in a study of blood T cells in healthy people across ages. Using its own MiXCR run on the 5' RACE reads, TCRdb lists one record per CDR3 protein. Here the sample spans hundreds of thousands of distinct CDR3 sequences, 45% to 60% being singletons. Sequences were obtained from blood. The receptors here all came from a woman of 80 years or more in good health. Each CDR3 is given with its conserved first and last residue. The order of the fields is D gene, J gene, V gene, clone size, CDR3 protein, CDR3 DNA. D genes are given only for firm matches. A row's size may be missing; if present it is once, few, many or a size class.

NA	TRBJ2-6	TRBV11-1	NA	CASSLMGFGANVLTF	TGTGCCAGCAGCTTAATGGGCTTTGGGGCCAACGTCCTGACTTTC
TRBD2	TRBJ2-1	TRBV7-9	NA	CASSLWTSGTEQFF	TGTGCCAGCAGCTTATGGACTAGCGGGACTGAGCAGTTCTTC
TRBD2	TRBJ2-3	TRBV4-3	NA	CASSQDQLAYTTDTQYF	TGCGCCAGCAGCCAAGATCAACTAGCGTATACCACAGATACGCAGTATTTT
NA	TRBJ1-1	TRBV4-1	few	CASSQAYRGAEAFF	TGCGCCAGCAGCCAGGCTTATAGGGGCGCTGAAGCTTTCTTT
NA	TRBJ2-3	TRBV5-1	NA	CASSLISATDTQYF	TGCGCCAGCAGCTTGATTAGCGCGACAGATACGCAGTATTTT
NA	TRBJ1-2	TRBV7-8	NA	CASSANSGRYGYTF	TGTGCCAGCAGCGCCAACTCAGGACGTTATGGCTACACCTTC
NA	TRBJ2-1	TRBV10-3	many	CAISESSRNEQFF	TGTGCCATCAGTGAGTCCTCGCGGAATGAGCAGTTCTTC
TRBD2	TRBJ2-1	TRBV20-1	NA	CSATSVDEQFF	TGCAGTGCGACTAGCGTTGATGAGCAGTTCTTC
NA	TRBJ2-1	TRBV20-1	NA	CSAPVGYNNEQFF	TGCAGTGCCCCGGTGGGCTATAACAATGAGCAGTTCTTC
TRBD2	TRBJ2-5	TRBV20-1	NA	CSARGGKGQETQYF	TGCAGTGCTCGGGGGGGCAAGGGCCAAGAGACCCAGTACTTC